The clone carrying this T cell receptor (beta chain) was seen a few times. Antigen: not known. The genes and germline here are from mouse. The missing CDR3 end, 4 residues past where the read stops, is filled in from the germline J gene. This sample is part of a study of CD8+ T cells in alopecia areata. Findings of the study overall: Scalp data also include sequences from resident alphabeta T cells of normal skin.

RNA was isolated and reverse transcribed to cDNA, the sequencing template. Sequencing used immunoSEQ multiplex PCR; TCRdb keeps in-frame clones, though not all of them. Recorded here are about 300,000 clones, with no singletons, and the ten leading clones hold approximately 1.2%. V lost 6 bases to trimming and J lost 5 bases; unmatched junction nucleotides: 4. Germline lookup yields CDR1 NSHNY and CDR2 SYGAGN. The length of the CDR3 is 13 residues. Combined cutaneous lymph node cells underwent sorting by CD4, CD8alpha, NKG2D, NKG2ACE and additional markers. Sequencing was done on a sample of CD4+ T cells sorted from a lymph node. This sequence was found in a C3H/HeJ mouse with alopecia areata. Mouse strain MHC haplotype: H2-k. The V call is TRBV13-1, the J call TRBJ2-1; 8 positions match TRBD1. CDR3 region: CASTGTGHAEQFF. CDR3 DNA, as far as it was read: TGTGCCAGCACCGGGACAGGCCATGCT.